Following are 9 T cell receptor beta chains from one sample sequenced in a study of blood T cell repertoires in COVID-19 (dated by TCRdb to about 2020). The library was generated by the immunoSEQ multiplex PCR assay. TCRdb mirrors the immuneACCESS table, restricted to in-frame sequences. Some clones are absent from its copies; in checked studies, under half trace to an unresolved V gene, and the reason for the others is unknown. The sample has around 150,000 clones on record, 70% to 85% of them singletons. The biggest ten clones account for over 20% of the sample. The source material was peripheral blood. The receptors stem from an elderly woman with acute or convalescent COVID-19.

The sample holds one count of this clone. This chain connects TRBV6-1 to TRBJ1-4, with TRBD1 identical over 8 bases. V shed 3 bases, J shed 7 bases, and the junction held 7 bases outside the gene matches. The CDR3 loop spans 15 amino acids. Germline lookup yields CDR1 MNHNS and CDR2 SASEGT. CDR3 residues: CASSEAGGEIEKLFF. Here the CDR3 DNA reads TGTGCCAGCAGTGAGGCAGGGGGCGAGATTGAAAAACTGTTTTTT.

The V and J genes are TRBV9 and TRBJ2-5; D remains unclear. CDR1 is SGDLS, CDR2 YYNGEE, per germline. Trimming took 0 bases from V and 4 from J, leaving 7 bases between them. The CDR3 spans 13 residues. CDR3 sequence: CASSVGVAETQYF. CDR3 in DNA: TGTGCCAGCAGCGTAGGCGTTGCAGAGACCCAGTACTTC.

This clone came up a few times. The rearrangement uses TRBV30 and TRBJ1-2, with D tentatively TRBD1 (6 bases). The V gene lost 4 bases and the J gene lost 9 bases, with 18 bases spanning the gap. CDR1 GTSNPN and CDR2 SVGIG come from the germline V gene (reference sequence). CDR3 size: 13 residues. The CDR3 DNA reads as TGTGCCTGGACCGTGGCGGGGGGCGCGAGCTACACCTTC. This encodes CAWTVAGGASYTF.

The chain is built from TRBV6-5 and TRBJ2-7; 9 nucleotides match TRBD2. The CDR3 spans 15 residues. V trimming: 6 bases; J trimming: 4 bases; junction bases outside the gene matches: 10. The V gene's germline CDR1 is MNHEY and CDR2 SVGAGI. The DNA of the CDR3 is TGTGCCAGCAGCGCGGGAGGGACTAGCAGGTACGAGCAGTACTTC. Amino acids: CASSAGGTSRYEQYF.

CDR3 DNA: TGTGCCAGTAGTACCCTAGCGGGCCCGGGGGGTGAGCAGTTCTTC. Its translation: CASSTLAGPGGEQFF. The chain links TRBV19 to TRBJ2-1; 8 nucleotides agree with TRBD2. There are 15 residues in the CDR3. Germline values: CDR1 LNHDA, CDR2 SQIVND (reference sequence). The trim removed 4 bases at V and 9 bases at J, leaving 11 bases unmatched.

This chain connects TRBV10-3 to TRBJ1-2; D call uncertain. Germline V gives CDR1 ENHRY, CDR2 SYGVKD. V was clipped by 6 bases and J by 7 bases, with 15 bases between them. The CDR3 has 13 residues. The CDR3 coding sequence is TGTGCCATCAGCCAAGAGGGCGATTCTGGCTACACCTTC. Its translation: CAISQEGDSGYTF.

This chain uses TRBV4-3 with TRBJ2-2, with D perhaps TRBD2 (5 bases). Germline loops: CDR1 LGHNA, CDR2 YSLEER. The CDR3 runs to 16 residues. V lost 0 bases and J lost 3, with 11 bases in between. CDR3 sequence reads: CASSQEVAGHTGELFF. The CDR3 nucleotides read TGCGCCAGCAGCCAAGAGGTTGCGGGCCACACCGGGGAGCTGTTTTTT.

CDR3 protein: CASTREKGVAGGYEQYF. In DNA, the CDR3 is TGTGCCAGCACCCGAGAGAAGGGGGTAGCGGGAGGATACGAGCAGTACTTC. The rearrangement links TRBV6-4 to TRBJ2-7; 10 nucleotides agree with TRBD2. J lost 4 bases, V lost 7 bases, and 16 bases had no gene match. The CDR3 spans 17 residues. Germline V gene lookup returns CDR1 MRHNA and CDR2 SNTAGT.

The chain is built from TRBV9 and TRBJ2-1; 9 bases map to TRBD2. CDR1 is SGDLS and CDR2 is YYNGEE in the germline V gene. CDR3 length: 16 amino acids. Trimming took 4 bases from V and 3 from J; bases not matched to a gene: 8. CDR3 sequence reads: CASSPGGSGSYNEQFF. The CDR3 nucleotides read TGTGCCAGCAGCCCCGGGGGTAGCGGGAGCTACAATGAGCAGTTCTTC.